Reported below is one T cell receptor beta chain. This sample was included in a study of blood T cell repertoires in COVID-19. Generated by immunoSEQ multiplex PCR, the TCRdb table keeps only in-frame clones and is missing some. The repertoire includes a few hundred thousand clones, 80% to 90% of them detected once, and roughly 2.5% sits in the top ten. The CDR3 runs to 15 residues. J was trimmed by 4 bases and V by 0 bases; bases with no gene match: 4. Germline V lookup: CDR1 SGHRS, CDR2 YFSETQ. This receptor was identified in a woman aged 18-29 years who had recovered from COVID-19. Material for sequencing was PBMCs or T cells enriched from blood (not recorded which). The chain joins TRBV5-1 to TRBJ2-1; 7 bases agree with TRBD2. In DNA, the CDR3 is TGCGCCAGCAGCTTGGAAGCGGGGCGTTACAATGAGCAGTTCTTC. This translates into CASSLEAGRYNEQFF.